The clone carrying this TCR beta chain was detected only a few times. Its antigen is as yet unknown. Other DNA sequences from this sample encode an identical CDR3 as well. CDR1 is GTSNPN and CDR2 is SVGIG in the germline V gene (reference sequence). The CDR3 loop spans 14 amino acids. V was shortened by 0 bases and J by 4 bases, with 10 bases between the two germline ends. Cells were stimulated with CMV-infected fibroblast lysates at 10 ug/mL. Sorting selected CD4+ T cells upregulating both CD40 ligand and CD69. Adults with HIV-1 started suppressive ART while chronically infected. Donors had undetectable plasma HIV-1 RNA, under 50 copies/mL, for 4+ years. PBMCs were depleted of CD8+ T cells before stimulation. The sample comes from a study of persistence of HIV-infected CD4 T cells. The study's findings and limits: TCRbeta richness was lower in CMV- and Gag-responding cells than in anti-CD3/anti-CD28-responding cells.

Sequencing used immunoSEQ version 4 in survey mode. Assay: immunoSEQ multiplex PCR; the TCRdb copy retains only in-frame clones and omits some. The profile shows 15,000 to 20,000 clones, about 65% of them singletons. The receptor was derived from an adult woman with HIV who was CMV-seropositive. This chain links TRBV30 with TRBJ1-5, with a weak D call TRBD1 (5 bases). The sequences come from CD4+ T cells sorted from PBMCs after approximately 18-hour stimulation, collected from a patient who received antiretroviral therapy. CDR3 coding DNA: TGTGCCTGGAGTGTAACCACAGGTAATCAGCCCCAGCATTTT. As protein: CAWSVTTGNQPQHF.